These T cell receptor beta chains were read from a single sample in a study of blood T cell repertoires in COVID-19. The method was immunoSEQ multiplex PCR; TCRdb's version includes in-frame clones alone and lacks a portion of them. The profile shows a few hundred thousand clones, around 80% of them singletons. The specimen was PBMCs or T cells enriched from blood (not recorded which). These TCRs come from a man aged 40-49 years who had recovered from COVID-19. The CDR3 runs from the conserved cysteine through the conserved F or W. D genes are given only for firm matches. The listing skips clone size in some rows; elsewhere it reads once, few, many or a size class.

TRBJ2-5	TRBV19	.	TRBD1	CASSMGGDSRGRPKTQYF	TGTGCCAGTAGTATGGGCGGGGACTCCAGGGGGCGCCCGAAGACCCAGTACTTC
TRBJ1-1	TRBV7-2	.	.	CASSLNIRGNTEAFF	TGTGCCAGCAGCTTAAATATAAGGGGGAACACTGAAGCTTTCTTT
TRBJ2-7	TRBV4-2	.	TRBD2	CASSQEYSGRTPEQYF	TGTGCCAGCAGCCAAGAGTACAGCGGGAGGACCCCGGAGCAGTACTTC
TRBJ2-2	TRBV7-3	few	TRBD1	CASSSRTGGTGELFF	TGTGCCAGCAGCTCTCGGACAGGGGGCACCGGGGAGCTGTTTTTT
TRBJ1-1	TRBV6-5	.	.	CASSYGFSEDTEAFF	TGTGCCAGCAGTTATGGTTTCTCTGAGGACACTGAAGCTTTCTTT
TRBJ1-6	TRBV21-1	.	.	CASSKLGRQDNSPLHF	TGTGCCAGCAGCAAACTTGGGCGACAGGATAATTCACCCCTCCACTTT
TRBJ1-2	TRBV28	.	TRBD1	CASSAPGQGANYGYTF	TGTGCCAGCAGTGCCCCCGGACAGGGAGCCAACTATGGCTACACCTTC
TRBJ1-3	TRBV7-9	few	.	CASSAYSSGNTIYF	TGTGCCAGCAGCGCGTACAGCTCTGGAAACACCATATATTTT
TRBJ2-5	TRBV11-2	.	TRBD2	CASSVGLAGAEETQYF	TGTGCCAGCAGCGTCGGACTAGCGGGAGCGGAGGAGACCCAGTACTTC
TRBJ2-3	TRBV7-3	.	TRBD2	CASRLAGNADTQYF	TGTGCCAGCAGACTAGCGGGAAACGCAGATACGCAGTATTTT
TRBJ1-2	TRBV7-2	.	.	CASSLATTGTSGYTF	TGTGCCAGCAGCTTAGCTACCACAGGGACGAGCGGCTACACCTTC
TRBJ1-2	TRBV15	once	.	CATSRDYSGFGYTF	TGTGCCACCAGCAGAGACTACTCCGGGTTCGGCTACACCTTC
TRBJ2-4	TRBV2	.	TRBD1	CASSEGTGLNIQYF	TGTGCCAGCAGTGAAGGGACAGGGTTGAACATTCAGTACTTC
TRBJ2-1	TRBV5-4	.	.	CASSTRGSYNEQFF	TGTGCCAGCAGCACCCGGGGGAGTTACAATGAGCAGTTCTTC
TRBJ1-6	TRBV7-2	few	.	CASSLALGNSPLHF	TGTGCCAGCAGCTTAGCGCTGGGCAATTCACCCCTCCACTTT
TRBJ2-7	TRBV11-1	.	.	CASSLGGSPEQYF	TGTGCCAGCAGCTTAGGAGGGAGTCCCGAGCAGTACTTC
TRBJ2-1	TRBV7-8	.	TRBD2	CASSLLAGVYDEQFF	TGTGCCAGCAGCTTACTAGCGGGAGTGTACGATGAGCAGTTCTTC
TRBJ2-1	TRBV5-1	.	.	CASSIQAEQFF	TGCGCCAGCAGCATACAGGCTGAGCAGTTCTTC
TRBJ2-3	TRBV29-1	.	.	CSVDGVGGRPDTQYF	TGCAGCGTTGATGGAGTCGGGGGGCGCCCAGATACGCAGTATTTT
TRBJ1-5	TRBV6-5	few	.	CASGRNQPQHF	TGTGCCAGCGGGCGTAATCAGCCCCAGCATTTT
TRBJ2-1	TRBV5-1	.	.	CASSLPGNEQFF	TGCGCCAGCAGCTTGCCAGGTAATGAGCAGTTCTTC
TRBJ2-7	TRBV27	.	TRBD2	CAIGREGLYF	TGTGCCATCGGGCGGGAGGGGCTGTACTTC